These 16 T cell receptor beta chains share one sample of origin, sequenced in a study of CD8 T cells in ankylosing spondylitis. TCRdb re-derived calls from the 5' RACE reads in MiXCR, one entry per CDR3 protein. The sample carries around 390,000 distinct CDR3 sequences, 20% to 25% recorded once. The antigens for these receptors are not known. Study results and limitations: Made up of 7 to 9 highly homologous variants, a TCR beta motif appeared characteristic of ankylosing spondylitis blood.

The sequencing sample was made of blood, either unsorted or a sorted T cell fraction (not recorded which). The receptors derive from a male donor with ankylosing spondylitis.

In its sample, this clonotype was seen a few times. The chain links TRBV25-1 to TRBJ1-3, with 7 bases aligning to TRBD1. V lost 1 base to trimming and J lost 9 bases; unmatched junction nucleotides: 6. CDR1 is MGHDK, CDR2 SYGVNS, per germline. This CDR3 is built from 14 residues. The CDR3 coding sequence is TGTGCCAGCAGTGAATTTGGACAGGCCGCCACCATATATTTT. As protein: CASSEFGQAATIYF.

The rearrangement links TRBV4-2 to TRBJ1-2; perhaps TRBD1 as D (5 bases). The CDR3 is 14 residues long. The germline CDR1 and CDR2 sequences are LGHNA and YNFKEQ. Deletions cut 3 bases from V and 0 bases from J, with 8 bases between. The CDR3 bases are TGTGCCAGCAGCCAGGGACTTCCTAACTATGGCTACACCTTC. It specifies CASSQGLPNYGYTF.

This clonotype turned up a few times. The J gene is TRBJ2-7, the V gene TRBV7-9; D may be TRBD1 or TRBD2 (5 bases each). CDR3 length equals 15 residues. Germline values: CDR1 SEHNR, CDR2 FQNEAQ (reference sequence). Trimming stripped 2 bases from V and 0 bases from J, with 11 bases between. CDR3 loop: CASSLPQGASYEQYF. The CDR3 DNA sequence: TGTGCCAGCAGCTTACCCCAGGGAGCCTCCTACGAGCAGTACTTC.

This clonotype was seen once. This chain uses TRBV20-1 with TRBJ2-1, with D possibly being TRBD1 (5 bases). CDR1 and CDR2 from the germline V gene are DFQATT and SNEGSKA (reference sequence). This CDR3 is 12 amino acids long. V was shortened by 6 bases and J by 8 bases, with 14 bases between the two germline ends. In nucleotides, the CDR3 is TGCAGTGCAGGGGCGTTTTCGCATGAGCAGTTCTTC. This encodes CSAGAFSHEQFF.

This chain joins TRBV4-1 and TRBJ2-3; 9 nucleotides agree with TRBD1. The ends lost 3 bases at V and 6 bases at J; junction bases unmatched: 10. The CDR3 extends over 16 amino acids. Germline values: CDR1 MGHRA, CDR2 YSYEKL. CDR3 nucleotide sequence: TGCGCCAGCAGCCACCGGACAGGGGCCCTCCGGGATACGCAGTATTTT. Its protein is CASSHRTGALRDTQYF.

The chain uses TRBV5-1 and TRBJ2-3; 11 bases map to TRBD2. This CDR3 is built from 15 residues. The germline gives CDR1 SGHRS, CDR2 YFSETQ. V was pared by 2 bases and J by 6 bases, with 5 bases of the junction left unmatched. CDR3 sequence: CASSFRLAGGDTQYF. CDR3 in DNA: TGCGCCAGCAGCTTCCGATTAGCGGGAGGGGATACGCAGTATTTT.

The V gene is TRBV7-2, the J gene TRBJ2-2; D remains unclear. The CDR3 totals 14 residues. Per the germline V gene, CDR1 is SGHTA and CDR2 is FQGNSA. V shed 11 bases and J shed 4 bases, with 17 bases lying between them. CDR3 sequence reads: CASKRTRSTGELFF. CDR3 in DNA: TGTGCCTCAAAAAGAACGCGGAGCACCGGGGAGCTGTTTTTT. The whole variable domain, remainder taken from reference TRBV7-2 and TRBJ2-2, is GAGVSQSPSNKVTEKGKDVELRCDPISGHTALYWYRQSLGQGLEFLIYFQGNSAPDKSGLPSDRFSAERTGGSVSTLTIQRTQQEDSAVYLCASKRTRSTGELFFGEGSRLTVL.

This clonotype came up a few times. The chain is built from TRBV9 and TRBJ2-1; 9 positions match TRBD2. This CDR3 comprises 16 residues. V shed 0 bases and J 4 bases; nucleotides not matched to a gene: 5. The V gene's germline CDR1 is SGDLS and CDR2 YYNGEE. The DNA for the CDR3 is TGTGCCAGCAGCGTAGGTGTAGCGGGAGCTTACAATGAGCAGTTCTTC. Translated: CASSVGVAGAYNEQFF.

The chain joins TRBV6-1 to TRBJ2-3, with unresolved D. This CDR3 has 13 residues. The germline V gene encodes CDR1 MNHNS and CDR2 SASEGT. The ends were cut back, 6 bases at V and 4 bases at J, with 11 bases in the middle. The CDR3 reads CASSSRASDTQYF. In nucleotides, the CDR3 is TGTGCCAGCAGCTCCCGGGCGTCAGATACGCAGTATTTT.

The chain couples TRBV6-5 to TRBJ1-5, with 9 bases lining up with TRBD1. V trimming: 0 bases; J trimming: 6 bases; junction bases outside the gene matches: 3. Germline V gene lookup returns CDR1 MNHEY and CDR2 SVGAGI. The CDR3 has 15 amino acids. For the CDR3, the DNA is TGTGCCAGCAGTTACTCGCGGGACAGGGCTCAGCCCCAGCATTTT. It translates to CASSYSRDRAQPQHF.

The chain joins TRBV12-3 or TRBV12-4 to TRBJ2-1, with TRBD2 identical over 15 bases. The V segment lost 6 bases and the J segment 1 base; nucleotides outside the gene matches: 1. This CDR3 spans 16 amino acids. CDR3 sequence (DNA): TGTGCCAGCAGGGGACTAGCGGGGGGTTCCTACAATGAGCAGTTCTTC. Protein sequence: CASRGLAGGSYNEQFF.

V and J are TRBV11-2 and TRBJ2-7; no reliable D call. The CDR3 length is 15 residues. Germline CDR1 reads SGHAT; CDR2 reads FQNNGV. Trimming took off 3 bases at V and 3 bases at J, with 15 bases between the two ends. CDR3 region: CASSFSSEVGYEQYF. The DNA for the CDR3 is TGTGCCAGCAGCTTTAGCTCGGAAGTCGGCTACGAGCAGTACTTC.

This clonotype was found a few times. The J gene is TRBJ1-4, the V gene TRBV29-1; no firm D call. Trimming took 6 bases from V and 2 from J, leaving 19 bases between them. Germline CDR1 is SQVTM and CDR2 is ANQGSEA. The CDR3 spans 16 residues. The CDR3 reads CSVGGPNSRTNEKLFF. The CDR3 DNA reads as TGCAGCGTGGGAGGACCCAATAGTAGGACTAATGAAAAACTGTTTTTT.

V and J are TRBV18 and TRBJ2-3, with D possibly TRBD2 on 5 matching bases. The CDR3 length is 17 residues. The germline V gene has CDR1 KGHSH and CDR2 LQKENI. V lost 5 bases and J lost 1, with 19 bases in between. For the CDR3, the DNA is TGTGCCAGCTCAAGAGCTCGCACGGGGATCCGCACAGATACGCAGTATTTT. The encoded protein is CASSRARTGIRTDTQYF.

The rearrangement links TRBV6-2 or TRBV6-3 to TRBJ2-7; D perhaps matches TRBD1 (5 bases). The length of the CDR3 is 11 residues. Germline loops: CDR1 MNHEY, CDR2 SVGEGT. Trimming stripped 8 bases from V and 3 bases from J, with 8 bases between. CDR3 DNA: TGTGCCAGCGGAGACAGCTACGAGCAGTACTTC. Translated, it gives CASGDSYEQYF.

The chain joins TRBV5-1 to TRBJ2-3; D not certain. CDR1 and CDR2 from the germline V gene are SGHRS and YFSETQ. This CDR3 region has 15 residues. The V end lost 4 bases, the J end lost 0 bases, and 12 bases lay between the germline ends. The CDR3 is CASSQDISSTDTQYF. DNA for the CDR3: TGCGCCAGCAGCCAAGACATTTCTAGCACAGATACGCAGTATTTT.